These 25 T cell receptor beta chains were sequenced from one sample in a study of tumor T cells in aggressive B-cell lymphoma. Profiled with immunoSEQ multiplex PCR; TCRdb holds only in-frame clones, not every one. The table includes about 5,600 clones, 70% to 85% detected once. The sequencing input was tumor tissue. The receptor source for this set is an adult with diffuse large B cell lymphoma.

CDR3 in amino acids: CASSMTSALTDTQYF. The CDR3 DNA reads as TGTGCCAGCAGCATGACTAGCGCTCTCACAGATACGCAGTATTTT. The chain employs TRBV9 and TRBJ2-3, with 8 bases that match TRBD2. The V gene end was trimmed by 4 bases and the J gene end by 2 bases; junction bases not matched to a gene: 6. Per germline, CDR1 SGDLS and CDR2 YYNGEE. The CDR3 totals 15 residues.

This clone appeared once. This chain connects TRBV7-2 to TRBJ2-1; 9 positions agree with TRBD2. J lost 5 bases, V lost 2 bases, and 7 bases had no gene match. This CDR3 contains 16 residues. Germline lookup yields CDR1 SGHTA and CDR2 FQGNSA. In DNA form, the CDR3 reads TGTGCCAGCAGCTTAATAGCGGGAGAGAGTCACAATGAGCAGTTCTTC. Translated: CASSLIAGESHNEQFF.

This CDR3 reads CASSTQGFPDEQYF. CDR3 DNA sequence: TGTGCCAGCAGCACACAGGGATTCCCCGACGAGCAGTACTTC. J is TRBJ2-7 and V is TRBV27; D is perhaps TRBD1 (6 bases). The CDR3 covers 14 residues. Trimming stripped 6 bases from V and 5 bases from J, with 17 bases between. Looked up from germline, CDR1 is MNHEY and CDR2 is SMNVEV (reference sequence).

The chain combines TRBV4-2 with TRBJ1-1; tentatively, D is TRBD1 (6 bases). This CDR3 region has 16 residues. Trimming took off 0 bases at V and 4 bases at J, with 15 bases between the two ends. The V gene's germline CDR1 is LGHNA and CDR2 YNFKEQ. The CDR3: CASSQDRTADGTEAFF. CDR3 sequence (DNA): TGTGCCAGCAGCCAAGATCGGACAGCCGACGGCACTGAAGCTTTCTTT.

V usage is TRBV10-3 and J usage is TRBJ2-7; 11 bases agree with TRBD2. Germline assignment: CDR1 ENHRY and CDR2 SYGVKD. V was clipped by 7 bases and J by 3 bases; unmatched bases: 5. The CDR3 loop spans 14 amino acids. CDR3 amino acids: CAITSGTSGYEQYF. CDR3 coding DNA: TGTGCCATCACTTCCGGGACTAGCGGCTACGAGCAGTACTTC.

The V gene is TRBV18, the J gene TRBJ2-2; 8 bases map to TRBD1. Per germline, CDR1 KGHSH and CDR2 LQKENI. There are 17 residues in the CDR3. Trimming cost V 1 base and J 2 bases; bases outside gene matches: 6. The CDR3 sequence is CASSPLGQGVNTGELFF. CDR3 bases: TGTGCCAGCTCACCACTTGGACAGGGTGTAAACACCGGGGAGCTGTTTTTT.

CDR3 residues: CASSPTVGSNQPQHF. DNA for the CDR3: TGTGCCAGCTCACCGACTGTCGGGTCCAATCAGCCCCAGCATTTT. This sequence joins TRBV18 and TRBJ1-5; D is undetermined. In germline, CDR1 is KGHSH, CDR2 LQKENI. V dropped 3 bases and J dropped 3 bases, with 12 bases sitting between them. This CDR3 comprises 15 residues.

The rearrangement uses TRBV7-9 and TRBJ2-7; 8 bases line up with TRBD1. Losses at the gene ends were 5 bases for V and 4 bases for J; bases not matched to a gene: 4. There are 13 residues in the CDR3. Germline V gene data show CDR1 as SEHNR and CDR2 as FQNEAQ (reference sequence). The CDR3 coding sequence is TGTGCCAGCAGCGTCGGGACAGGATACGAGCAGTACTTC. It is translated as CASSVGTGYEQYF.

This chain uses TRBV5-5 with TRBJ1-2, with TRBD1 matching 8 bases. CDR1 SGHKS and CDR2 YYEKEE come from the germline V gene (reference sequence). V shed 4 bases, J shed 1 base, and the junction held 6 bases outside the gene matches. The CDR3 contains 15 residues. As DNA, the CDR3 is TGTGCCAGCAGCGGACGGACAGGGAGTAACTATGGCTACACCTTC. It is translated as CASSGRTGSNYGYTF.

The V gene is TRBV9, the J gene TRBJ1-1; possible D gene TRBD1, 6 bases. Trimming removed 0 bases from V and 2 bases from J, with 8 bases in between. The CDR3 is made up of 14 amino acids. Germline CDR1 is SGDLS and CDR2 is YYNGEE. Here the CDR3 reads CASSVEGGNTEAFF. DNA for the CDR3: TGTGCCAGCAGCGTAGAAGGGGGTAACACTGAAGCTTTCTTT.

This rearrangement joins TRBV6-6 to TRBJ2-7; maybe TRBD1 (6 bases). Germline CDR1 and CDR2: MNHNY and SVGAGI (reference sequence). This CDR3 contains 13 residues. Trimming cost V 2 bases and J 10 bases, with 15 bases left between them. CDR3 region: CASSYGQYPRQYF. The CDR3 bases are TGTGCCAGCAGTTACGGACAGTACCCTCGACAGTACTTC.

With respect to this clone: The same CDR3 also results from other DNA sequences found in this sample. The rearrangement joins TRBV11-2 to TRBJ1-1, with D possibly being TRBD1 (5 bases). Germline-derived CDR1 and CDR2 are SGHAT and FQNNGV. The CDR3 has 16 amino acids. V lost 1 base to trimming and J lost 2 bases, with 14 bases between them. The CDR3 region has the DNA TGTGCCAGCAGCTTAGTCCCGGGACTGAGAAACACTGAAGCTTTCTTT. Its translation: CASSLVPGLRNTEAFF.

The V call is TRBV29-1, the J call TRBJ2-2, with 9 bases that match TRBD1. This CDR3 has 15 amino acids. Germline assignment: CDR1 SQVTM and CDR2 ANQGSEA. J lost 4 bases, V lost 6 bases, and 9 bases had no gene match. The DNA of the CDR3 is TGCAGCGTCTCCGACCGGGACAGGGCCACCGGGGAGCTGTTTTTT. Encoded protein: CSVSDRDRATGELFF.

V and J are TRBV10-3 and TRBJ2-7; possibly TRBD2 for D (7 bases). V lost 10 bases and J 7 bases, leaving 14 bases between the germline ends. The V gene's germline CDR1 is ENHRY and CDR2 SYGVKD. This CDR3 is 11 amino acids long. The CDR3 DNA sequence: TGTGCCACGGGGGGCCCTAGAGAGCAGTACTTC. It encodes CATGGPREQYF.

As regards this clone: A read error may account for a junction end that differs from germline. This chain links TRBV11-2 with TRBJ2-4, with TRBD2 matching 13 bases. CDR3 length equals 14 residues. Germline CDR1 SGHAT, CDR2 FQNNGV. The CDR3 here is CARSWTSGSTIQYF. CDR3 DNA sequence: TGTGCCAGAAGCTGGACTAGCGGGAGTACCATTCAGTACTTC.

V and J are TRBV28 and TRBJ2-5; TRBD2 matches at 8 bases. Trimming cost V 3 bases and J 0 bases; bases outside gene matches: 12. This CDR3 is built from 18 residues. The germline V gene has CDR1 MDHEN and CDR2 SYDVKM. CDR3 sequence (DNA): TGTGCCAGCAGTTTGGGAAGAAAGACTAGCGTAAACCAAGAGACCCAGTACTTC. Residues: CASSLGRKTSVNQETQYF.

The V and J genes are TRBV5-6 and TRBJ1-2; D is perhaps TRBD1 (5 bases). V lost 4 bases, J lost 5 bases, and 9 bases lay in between. Germline CDR1 SGHDT, CDR2 YYEEEE. This CDR3 has 12 residues. The CDR3 region is CASSPQAYGYTF. The CDR3 nucleotides are TGTGCCAGCAGCCCACAGGCGTATGGCTACACCTTC.

J is TRBJ1-2 and V is TRBV4-1; D unclear. There are 16 residues in the CDR3. Trimming took off 4 bases at V and 0 bases at J, with 15 bases between the two ends. Per the germline V gene, CDR1 is MGHRA and CDR2 is YSYEKL. CDR3 protein: CASSPFLSTSNYGYTF. CDR3 in DNA: TGCGCCAGCAGCCCCTTTTTGTCCACATCTAACTATGGCTACACCTTC.

The chain recombines TRBV4-1 with TRBJ2-1; D is perhaps TRBD2 (6 bases). CDR3 length equals 13 residues. The germline V gene has CDR1 MGHRA and CDR2 YSYEKL. V was cut by 0 bases and J by 14 bases, with 14 bases left in between. The CDR3 here is CASSQDERTSKFF. The CDR3 DNA is TGCGCCAGCAGCCAAGATGAGCGAACTAGCAAGTTCTTC.

The CDR3 sequence is CASSLVPVPTQFF. As DNA, the CDR3 is TGTGCCAGCAGCTTAGTCCCAGTCCCAACGCAGTTCTTC. The chain has TRBV7-2 and TRBJ2-1; D call uncertain. Looked up from germline, CDR1 is SGHTA and CDR2 is FQGNSA. The CDR3 consists of 13 residues. V was cut by 1 base and J by 12 bases, with 13 bases left in between.

This clone was detected once. The V and J genes are TRBV5-4 and TRBJ2-2; D gene uncertain. CDR1 and CDR2 from the germline V gene are SGHNT and YYREEE (reference sequence). The CDR3 sequence is 16 residues long. Trimming stripped 0 bases from V and 6 bases from J, with 15 bases between. The CDR3 nucleotides read TGTGCCAGCAGCTTGGCCTTCTCCAGTTTGGCCGGGGAGCTGTTTTTT. Its protein product is CASSLAFSSLAGELFF.

This chain joins TRBV6-5 and TRBJ1-3; 9 positions agree with TRBD1. Per germline, CDR1 MNHEY and CDR2 SVGAGI. This CDR3 has 15 residues. V was clipped by 6 bases and J by 2 bases; unmatched bases: 5. The CDR3 DNA reads TGTGCCAGCAGGTCTTACAGGGGGCCTGGAAACACCATATATTTT. It specifies CASRSYRGPGNTIYF.

The chain is built from TRBV5-4 and TRBJ1-6, with D perhaps TRBD1 (5 bases). Germline lookup yields CDR1 SGHNT and CDR2 YYREEE (reference sequence). This CDR3 has 17 residues. V was trimmed by 4 bases and J by 4 bases, leaving 18 bases between them. The chain's CDR3 is CASSRGGDSRYNSPLHF. The CDR3, as DNA: TGTGCCAGCAGCCGGGGGGGAGACAGTCGTTATAATTCACCCCTCCACTTT.

The chain couples TRBV27 to TRBJ1-2; TRBD1 agrees at 8 bases. Looked up from germline, CDR1 is MNHEY and CDR2 is SMNVEV (reference sequence). The CDR3 loop spans 13 amino acids. With 7 bases clipped from V and 4 bases from J, the junction kept 5 bases outside the gene matches. The CDR3 is CASTYGTGYGYTF. The CDR3 nucleotides are TGTGCCAGCACCTACGGGACAGGCTATGGCTACACCTTC.

The rearrangement joins TRBV2 to TRBJ2-5; a weak D match, TRBD2 (5 bases). V lost 1 base and J lost 5, with 8 bases in between. The CDR3 is made up of 13 amino acids. The germline V gene has CDR1 SNHLY and CDR2 FYNNEI. The chain's CDR3 is CASSEEVAETQYF. CDR3 DNA: TGTGCCAGCAGTGAAGAAGTAGCGGAGACCCAGTACTTC.